This T cell receptor (beta chain) was retrieved from a study of T-cell reconstitution after alpha-beta-depleted transplantation in children. Study-level points and caveats: One year after transplant, T-cell counts and diversity came mostly from newly produced T cells. Certain patients had high TCRbeta diversity at day 60, and it came from recipient T cells and thymic progenitors that survived. About two months after transplant, alpha-beta T cells reportedly came from several hundred expanded graft clones.

This clonotype has at least ten counts. Its antigen is still unknown. The library targeted TCRbeta and was prepared with unique molecular identifiers. MiXCR, run by TCRdb on the PCR reads, gives a single entry per CDR3 protein. The sample contains about 300,000 distinct CDR3 sequences, over 7.5% of which appear only once. The CDR3 is 11 amino acids. The germline V gene encodes CDR1 MGHDK and CDR2 SYGVNS. With 7 bases removed from V and 7 bases from J, the gap between germline ends came to 10 bases. This receptor was obtained from a female patient aged 2-10 years who had a stem cell transplant for Fanconi anemia, so the T cells may come from the graft donor. The sample in question was peripheral blood, obtained 360 days after TCRalphabeta/CD19-depleted stem cell transplant. The V gene is TRBV25-1, the J gene TRBJ1-1; no reliable D call. The CDR3: CASTGFSEAFF. The CDR3 region has the DNA TGTGCCAGCACCGGTTTCAGTGAAGCTTTCTTT.